This T cell receptor (beta chain) derives from a study of T-cell memory formation after mild COVID-19. A note on this clonotype: Antigen unknown.

The CDR3 has 10 residues. The germline CDR1 and CDR2 sequences are MNHNY and SVGAGI (reference sequence). Trimming pared 10 bases from V and 5 bases from J, leaving 7 bases between. The TCR alpha and TCR beta cDNA libraries, bearing sample barcodes and UMIs, were generated by 5'RACE using constant-segment primers. TCRdb processed the 5' RACE reads anew with MiXCR; each CDR3 protein has one entry. The data contain under 650,000 distinct CDR3 sequences, about 20% of them singletons. Whole-study results and caveats: Clones contracting day 15 to 85 were balanced CD4/CD8; later expanders leaned CD4+.

The V gene is TRBV6-6, the J gene TRBJ2-3, with D unclear. This clonotype was sampled from an adult woman who had mild COVID-19 (a few samples of this study predate the infection). Cell type and time point are not known. The specimen was PBMCs or a T cell subset sorted from them (not recorded which). The CDR3 region has the DNA TGTGCCACTCGTGAAGATACGCAGTATTTT. Encoded protein: CATREDTQYF.